The present entry profiles one T cell receptor (beta chain) with its context. Its specificity is not known. A single record per CDR3 protein comes from TCRdb applying MiXCR to the 5' RACE reads. This sample has around 470,000 distinct CDR3 sequences, with around 14% found just once. The data belong to a study of identical twins. The ends were cut back, 5 bases at V and 8 bases at J, with 12 bases in the middle. CDR1 is SGHTA, CDR2 FQGNSA, per germline. This CDR3 is 13 amino acids long. Study-level points and caveats: Fewer insertions characterized abundant cord blood beta clonotypes, whereas memory repertoires showed none.

These data also formed part of another study, on yellow fever vaccine responses in identical twins. That report notes: Twins reportedly showed a vaccine T cell response that seemed partly convergent and partly personalized.

The clonotype comes from a woman younger than 30 in good health. The sequenced material came from CD4+ T cells sorted from blood. The V gene is TRBV7-2, the J gene TRBJ1-4; D unresolved. CDR3 residues: CASSIGPREKLFF. The CDR3 coding sequence is TGTGCCAGCAGCATCGGGCCGAGGGAAAAACTGTTTTTT.